The source of this T cell receptor (beta chain) is a study of blood T cells in healthy people across ages (dated by TCRdb to the mid-2010s). About the study as a whole: In model experiments, template switching captured roughly one uniquely barcoded TCR beta cDNA molecule for every two T cells. The study measured age-related changes in TCR beta repertoire diversity using deep sequencing normalized with unique cDNA molecular identifiers. The donors were split into four age groups: young (average around 15 years), middle-aged (roughly 42), aged (roughly 60) and long-lived (more than 80). For two donors (one aged 18 to 29 and one aged 80 or older), the study analyzed two additional independent replicas of 1 million unique cDNA reads from the same blood draw.

Summary of the overall study and its limitations: Compared with the aged group, more naive CD4+ T cells, fewer expanded clones and increased TCR diversity were shown by the long-lived group, suggesting age selection. Estimates of total diversity based on one million sequenced T cells were considered lower bounds and underestimates. Observed TCR beta diversity per million T cells fell roughly linearly with age, and a significant reduction was already apparent by age approximately 41. A strong correlation was found between observed TCR beta diversity and the percentage of naive T cells measured by flow cytometry. Conclusive comparison of naive and antigen-experienced compartments was prevented by the profiling of bulk unsorted PBMCs. Donor CMV infection status was unknown, potentially confounding age-related changes in expanded clonotypes.

The library was prepared using 5' RACE. The instrument was an Illumina HiSeq 2500. A second roughly 6 to 11 cycle PCR used a sample-barcoded 5' primer and a J-beta primer mix. A unique molecular identifier was introduced onto each TCR beta cDNA molecule by a template-switch 5' adaptor carrying 12 random nucleotides. Each sample yielded at least 2.5 million CDR3-containing paired-end reads. The Mint cDNA synthesis kit, primed by a TRBC-specific oligonucleotide, was used to synthesize first-strand cDNA from all RNA. After uracil-DNA glycosylase treatment, a first 18-cycle PCR used universal primers M1SS and BC2_uni_R on all cDNA. On the authors' methods: For normalization, 1 million high-quality reads, each with a distinct molecular identifier, were randomly selected from each sample. Instead of being binned into consensus sequences, reads with shared molecular identifiers were discarded. MiTCR, set to a Q25 quality threshold and the strictest error-elimination algorithm, was used for CDR3 identification, clonotype clustering and error correction. A nonparametric unseen species model using Euler transformation provided a lower-bound estimate of total TCR beta diversity. In TCRdb, the public reads were trimmed at Q25 with fastp and aligned with MiXCR, with productive beta chains retained. CDR3 protein sequences are deduplicated, and each keeps its most common genes and DNA. The V and J calls and clone size are TCRdb's, not the authors'. The sample table records 800,000 or so distinct CDR3 sequences; around 25% of these occur just once. Jointly, the top ten make up 3% to 4% of the sample.

CDR1 SGHRS and CDR2 YFSETQ are derived from the germline V gene. The CDR3 sequence holds 14 residues, the cysteine and phenylalanine included. Just the 42-base CDR3 DNA is kept, in frame starting at base 1. V has 0 bases trimmed and J has 6 bases trimmed; junction bases matching no gene number 3. Donors were approximately 42 systemically healthy Caucasian individuals from Russia aged roughly 6 to 95 years. Each donor gave around 9.8 milliliters of peripheral blood, collected into EDTA-treated Vacutainer tubes. Ficoll-Paque density-gradient centrifugation was used to isolate PBMCs, with at least 6.5 million per sample. Total RNA was extracted from PBMCs with Trizol reagent, with at least 6 micrograms obtained per sample. For every donor, an aliquot of PBMCs went through flow cytometry to measure the percentages of naive CD45RAhigh/CD27high T cells. This clonotype has ten or more counts. It has no known antigen specificity. Base qualities were left out, and no much larger clone turns up one base away.

This same sample was also taken into another study, of T cells of mothers and their children. As the second paper documents: Nine systemically healthy Caucasian individuals served as donors, namely three mothers together with their six children. cDNA synthesis consumed the entire amount of extracted RNA, loaded at approximately 1.4 ug RNA in each 15 ul reaction. In the second PCR, the M1S primer introduced both the sample barcodes and 2-4 random nucleotides. Over 8 million TCR beta CDR3 reads were obtained for each mother, and some 3.1 million reads were obtained for each child. TCR recombination output is similarly shaped by thymic selection in related and unrelated pairs, with a minor effect exerted by inherited differences. Normalized repertoire overlap was always slightly but never significantly higher in related than unrelated mother-child pairs. No persistent microchimeric T cell clones were detected, at a sensitivity of approximately 100 clones per million clonotypes. In the study, deep NGS was used to compare the TCR beta repertoires of mothers and children, and features distinguishing related mother-child pairs from unrelated individuals were sought. Mothers averaged 40 +/- 4 years of age and children averaged approximately 11 +/- 4 years. After adapter ligation with NEBNext reagents, the libraries were sequenced on Illumina HiSeq 2000 with 100+100 nt paired-end reads. To prevent cross-contamination, the mother and child libraries were prepared a month apart and were sequenced in separate runs. For each donor, between roughly 450,000 and 2,100,000 distinct TCR beta clonotypes were identified. Naive TCR beta clonotypes were estimated from low-frequency clonotypes matched to each donor's FACS-determined naive share, without sorting.

The receptor was isolated from a boy aged 5 to 17 in good health. The rearrangement joined TRBV5-1 to TRBJ1-5, and 7 junction bases match TRBD1. Sequenced sample: blood. The CDR3 has the sequence CASSLGQGGQPQHF. In nucleotides, the sequence is TGCGCCAGCAGCTTGGGCCAGGGGGGTCAGCCCCAGCATTTT.